The rows below give T cell receptor beta chains drawn from one sample of a study of cytomegalovirus exposure and HLA in healthy donors. Using immunoSEQ multiplex PCR, the repertoire was profiled, and TCRdb retains in-frame clones only, with some absent. The sample yields about 160,000 clones, approximately 96% seen once. The sequencing input was PBMCs. These receptors all stem from a woman aged 18-29 years in good health and CMV-seronegative. The CDR3 runs from the conserved cysteine through the conserved F or W. Fields, in order: clone size, V gene, J gene, D gene, CDR3 DNA, CDR3 protein. D genes are given only for firm matches. Where a row states a size, it is once, few, many or the class of an expanded clone; other rows omit it.

NA	TRBV4-1	TRBJ2-7	TRBD1	TGCGCCAGCAGCTTTCGACAGGGGGACTACGAGCAGTACTTC	CASSFRQGDYEQYF
NA	TRBV23-1	TRBJ2-1	TRBD2	TGCGCCAGCAGTCACCCAGCGGGGGGATCTAACAATGAGCAGTTCTTC	CASSHPAGGSNNEQFF
NA	TRBV7-2	TRBJ2-5	TRBD2	TGTGCCAGCAGCTTAGCGACTAGCGGGGGAACTCAAGAGACCCAGTACTTC	CASSLATSGGTQETQYF
NA	TRBV19	TRBJ2-4	TRBD2	TGTGCCACCTCCTCGGGGGGGCTGGCCAAAAACATTCAGTACTTC	CATSSGGLAKNIQYF
NA	TRBV4-2	TRBJ2-7	NA	TGTGCCAGCAGCCAAGACGGGGTCGGTGATTCCTACGAGCAGTACTTC	CASSQDGVGDSYEQYF
NA	TRBV19	TRBJ2-1	TRBD2	TGTGCCAGTAGTGAAAGCGGGGGGACCTACAATGAGCAGTTCTTC	CASSESGGTYNEQFF
NA	TRBV6-6	TRBJ1-5	TRBD1	TGTGCCAGCAGTCCCACCGGGACAGGTCCTCAGCCCCAGCATTTT	CASSPTGTGPQPQHF
once	TRBV6-6	TRBJ1-1	TRBD1	TGTGCCAGCATGGGACAGGGAAAGACTGAAGCTTTCTTT	CASMGQGKTEAFF
NA	TRBV6-5	TRBJ2-7	TRBD1	TGTGCCAGCAGGAAAGGCCAGGGGGTAATCTACGAGCAGTACTTC	CASRKGQGVIYEQYF
NA	TRBV2	TRBJ2-7	TRBD1	TGTGCCAGCAGTGATTACAGGGGAACCTACGAGCAGTACTTC	CASSDYRGTYEQYF
NA	TRBV11-3	TRBJ1-1	NA	TGTGCCAGCAGCTTAGGACAGCAGAAAGCTTTCTTT	CASSLGQQKAFF
NA	TRBV7-2	TRBJ2-2	NA	TGTGCCAGCAGTGAATCTTCGTTAGGAGGCGTCGACACCGGGGAGCTGTTTTTT	CASSESSLGGVDTGELFF
once	TRBV4-1	TRBJ2-1	TRBD2	TGCGCCAGCAGCCAAATAGCGGGGGGGCCCCCCTACAATGAGCAGTTCTTC	CASSQIAGGPPYNEQFF
NA	TRBV5-1	TRBJ1-2	TRBD1	TGCGCCAGCACTACTGGGGACAGAGGTGGCTACACCTTC	CASTTGDRGGYTF
NA	TRBV15	TRBJ2-3	NA	TGTGCCACCACGGGCTGGGGGGATCGCACAGATACGCAGTATTTT	CATTGWGDRTDTQYF
NA	TRBV7-9	TRBJ1-5	NA	TGTGCCAGCAGCCCCTCGGGTAATCAGCCCCAGCATTTT	CASSPSGNQPQHF
NA	TRBV6-5	TRBJ2-7	TRBD1	TGTGCCAGCAGAATGACAGGGAACCGCGAGCAGTACTTC	CASRMTGNREQYF
NA	TRBV27	TRBJ1-6	NA	TGTGCCAGCAGTTTCCGCGGGTATAATTCACCCCTCCACTTT	CASSFRGYNSPLHF
NA	TRBV6-1	TRBJ2-3	TRBD2	TGTGCCAGCAGTGAAGGACTAGCGGGGGGCGATCCCCGCACAGATACGCAGTATTTT	CASSEGLAGGDPRTDTQYF
NA	TRBV5-4	TRBJ2-1	TRBD2	TGTGCCAGCAGCTTACTTTCGGGACTAGCGGCCCACAATGAGCAGTTCTTC	CASSLLSGLAAHNEQFF
NA	TRBV9	TRBJ2-1	NA	TGTGCCAGCAGCCCCGGACAGACCTACAATGAGCAGTTCTTC	CASSPGQTYNEQFF
NA	TRBV7-6	TRBJ1-6	TRBD1	TGTGCCAGCAGCCCTAGGACAGGGCATAATTCACCCCTCCACTTT	CASSPRTGHNSPLHF
once	TRBV11-2	TRBJ2-1	NA	TGTGCTGCAGGGGGGAGTGCAAACAATGAGCAGTTCTTC	CAAGGSANNEQFF
NA	TRBV6-1	TRBJ2-1	TRBD1	TGTGCCAGCAGTAAAGACAGGGGAGGCTACAATGAGCAGTTCTTC	CASSKDRGGYNEQFF